Each of the 9 T cell receptor beta chains below was sequenced from the same sample in a study of patients and donors after allogeneic stem cell transplantation. Using its own MiXCR run on the RT-PCR reads, TCRdb lists one record per CDR3 protein. This table has some 880,000 distinct CDR3 sequences, more than 15% appearing once. Sequencing used blood, either unsorted or a sorted T cell fraction (not recorded which). The receptors come from a human donor who was either an allogeneic HSCT recipient or a stem cell or donor lymphocyte infusion donor (not recorded which). It is not recorded whose cells these are; they may come from a transplant donor.

This clonotype appeared many times. The chain couples TRBV4-3 to TRBJ1-1, with TRBD1 as a possible D gene (5 bases). V lost 1 base and J lost 2, with 14 bases in between. The CDR3 has 16 residues. Per the germline V gene, CDR1 is LGHNA and CDR2 is YSLEER. CDR3 sequence (DNA): TGCGCCAGCAGCCAAGGGGGCATAGGGCCCAACACTGAAGCTTTCTTT. Its protein product is CASSQGGIGPNTEAFF.

This clonotype was seen more than once but under ten times. J is TRBJ2-2 and V is TRBV24-1; D uncertain. The V gene's germline CDR1 is KGHDR and CDR2 SFDVKD. CDR3 length: 13 amino acids. V was cut by 0 bases and J by 9 bases, with 7 bases left in between. This chain's CDR3 is CATSDLEARELFF. The CDR3 nucleotides read TGTGCCACCAGTGATTTGGAGGCCAGGGAGCTGTTTTTT.

This clonotype was counted ten times or more. The V call is TRBV7-9, the J call TRBJ2-1; 13 positions agree with TRBD2. The CDR3 is 15 amino acids. Trimming at V came to 5 bases and at J to 7 bases, leaving 5 bases not matched to a gene. Germline V CDR1 and CDR2: SEHNR, FQNEAQ (reference sequence). The CDR3 protein is CASSRGTSGDNEQFF. The CDR3 nucleotides read TGTGCCAGCAGCCGCGGGACTAGCGGGGATAATGAGCAGTTCTTC. The variable domain in full, completed from reference TRBV7-9 and TRBJ2-1, reads DTGVSQNPRHKITKRGQNVTFRCDPISEHNRLYWYRQTLGQGPEFLTYFQNEAQLEKSRLLSDRFSAERPKGSFSTLEIQRTEQGDSAMYLCASSRGTSGDNEQFFGPGTRLTVL.

V gene TRBV4-2 combines with J gene TRBJ2-6; 8 bases are shared with TRBD1. The J segment lost 2 bases and the V segment lost 1 base, leaving 4 bases of the junction unmatched. Germline CDR1 reads LGHNA; CDR2 reads YNFKEQ. This CDR3 is 17 amino acids long. CDR3 loop: CASSQGQGSAGANVLTF. As DNA, the CDR3 is TGTGCCAGCAGCCAAGGACAGGGGTCGGCTGGGGCCAACGTCCTGACTTTC.

This clonotype showed up just a few times. The V call is TRBV11-1, the J call TRBJ1-2; 7 nucleotides agree with TRBD1. The length of the CDR3 is 18 residues. Germline lookup yields CDR1 SGHAT and CDR2 FQDESV (reference sequence). Unmatched junction bases numbered 18, after V lost 5 bases and J lost 3 bases. The CDR3 sequence: CASSPTGQVPLEDYGYTF. In DNA, the CDR3 is TGTGCCAGCAGCCCAACAGGACAGGTTCCACTCGAGGACTATGGCTACACCTTC.

The V gene is TRBV18, the J gene TRBJ2-5, with D unresolved. The germline V gene encodes CDR1 KGHSH and CDR2 LQKENI. With 6 bases removed from V and 1 base from J, the gap between germline ends came to 9 bases. The CDR3 loop spans 13 amino acids. The CDR3 sequence is CASSAPGQETQYF. In DNA, the CDR3 is TGTGCCAGCTCCGCACCTGGCCAAGAGACCCAGTACTTC. Variable domain in full (rest from reference TRBV18 and TRBJ2-5): NAGVMQNPRHLVRRRGQEARLRCSPMKGHSHVYWYRQLPEEGLKFMVYLQKENIIDESGMPKERFSAEFPKEGPSILRIQQVVRGDSAAYFCASSAPGQETQYFGPGTRLLVL.

This clonotype was seen at least ten times. The J gene is TRBJ2-1, the V gene TRBV27, with D uncertain. In germline, CDR1 is MNHEY, CDR2 SMNVEV (reference sequence). CDR3 size: 17 residues. V gave up 3 bases and J gave up 0 bases, with 15 bases separating them. This CDR3 reads CASSFWPQHNSYNEQFF. CDR3 nucleotide sequence: TGTGCCAGCAGTTTTTGGCCACAGCACAACTCCTACAATGAGCAGTTCTTC.

This clonotype was observed at least ten times. V and J are TRBV12-3 or TRBV12-4 and TRBJ2-2; the D gene is possibly TRBD1 (5 bases). CDR3 length: 13 amino acids. The V gene lost 5 bases and the J gene lost 3 bases, with 7 bases spanning the gap. The CDR3 region has the DNA TGTGCCAGCAGTACAGGATACACCGGGGAGCTGTTTTTT. Translation: CASSTGYTGELFF.

This clonotype has a handful of counts. V is TRBV6-1 and J is TRBJ2-1; 12 bases line up with TRBD1. In germline, CDR1 is MNHNS, CDR2 SASEGT. This CDR3 is built from 16 residues. V lost 5 bases and J lost 5; bases outside the gene matches: 7. The CDR3 reads CASSKTGTGGHNEQFF. The DNA for the CDR3 is TGTGCCAGCAGTAAAACCGGGACAGGGGGCCACAATGAGCAGTTCTTC.